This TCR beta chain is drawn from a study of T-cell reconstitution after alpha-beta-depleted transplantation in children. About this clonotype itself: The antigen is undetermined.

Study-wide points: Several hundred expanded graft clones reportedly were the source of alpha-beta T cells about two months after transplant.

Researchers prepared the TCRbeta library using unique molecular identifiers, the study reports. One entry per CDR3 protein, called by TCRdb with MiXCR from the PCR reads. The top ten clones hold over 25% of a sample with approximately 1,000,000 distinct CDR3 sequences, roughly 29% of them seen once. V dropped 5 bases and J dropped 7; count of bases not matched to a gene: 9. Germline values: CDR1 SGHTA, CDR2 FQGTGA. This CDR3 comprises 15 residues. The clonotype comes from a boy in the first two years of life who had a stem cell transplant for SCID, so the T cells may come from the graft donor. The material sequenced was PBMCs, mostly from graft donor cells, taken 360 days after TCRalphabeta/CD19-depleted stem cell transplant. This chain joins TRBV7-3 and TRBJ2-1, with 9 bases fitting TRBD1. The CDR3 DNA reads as TGTGCCAGCAGCCCTGACAGGGGGGGTTGGAATGAGCAGTTCTTC. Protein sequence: CASSPDRGGWNEQFF.